This TCR beta chain was sequenced during a study of human T cells and chemical hapten exposure. Study context: Patch tests put 0.01% DPC on the upper back, and the results were checked at 6 days. There were per-sample TCR yield variations, arising mainly from small pooled library volume differences.

This clonotype was seen more than once but under ten times. Time point noted: patch test 1, 2 weeks after DPC sensitization. Treatment in this sample: therapeutic diphenylcyclopropenone sensitization with weekly scalp DPC. Phlebotomy was performed prior to application of every patch test. Original processing methods: Sample-level TCR yields exhibited a median of about 96,000, with a range of about 23,224 to 700,000. TCRdb analysed the RACE reads with MiXCR anew, one entry per CDR3 protein. The V and J calls come from TCRdb's annotation, not from the publication. Among approximately 350,000 distinct CDR3 sequences listed, approximately 6.3% were seen once. Germline CDR1 is MDHEN and CDR2 is SYDVKM. The CDR3 has 14 amino acids. V was clipped by 6 bases and J by 3 bases, with 14 bases between them.

This specimen consisted of whole blood, obtained in connection with sensitization to the hapten diphenylcyclopropenone (DPC). J is TRBJ2-5 and V is TRBV28, with no clear D. This TCR came from a woman aged 18-29 years with alopecia areata. Some clones in this sample may be carry-over from other donors' samples. In DNA form, the CDR3 reads TGTGCCAGCAGCCCGTACACTGGAGAAGAGACCCAGTACTTC. It is translated as CASSPYTGEETQYF.